Sequencing of this T cell receptor (beta chain) was carried out in a study of post-analysis software for immune sequencing data. Notes on this clonotype: Its antigen is not known.

Unique molecular identifiers were present in the TCR beta cDNA libraries. T cells numbering about 0.95 to 10 million gave rise to some 520,000 cDNA molecules. MiXCR, run by TCRdb on the PCR reads, gives a single entry per CDR3 protein. Among some 260,000 distinct CDR3 sequences, roughly a third were seen once, and the ten largest hold 4% to 5.5%. Study findings and constraints: Compared against controls, patients with multiple sclerosis displayed significantly lower normalized Chao1 diversity. A few TRBV segments, TRBV5-6, TRBV5-1 and TRBV20-1 among them, were found more frequent in patients than controls.

Trimming cost V 1 base and J 0 bases; bases outside gene matches: 2. Germline V gives CDR1 SSHAT, CDR2 FNYEAQ (reference sequence). The CDR3 runs 16 residues. The chain employs TRBV7-7 and TRBJ2-3; 9 bases agree with TRBD2. The origin of this receptor is a girl between 5 and 17 years old with multiple sclerosis. The sample consisted of blood. In DNA form, the CDR3 reads TGTGCCAGCAGCTTAGGGCGGGGGGGAAGCACAGATACGCAGTATTTT. Protein: CASSLGRGGSTDTQYF.